These T cell receptor beta chains were read from a single sample in a study of blood T cell repertoires in COVID-19. TCRdb keeps only in-frame clones here, not all; method: immunoSEQ multiplex PCR. The repertoire has about 55,000 clones, 73% of them found once; the top ten carry approximately 15%. Input material: peripheral blood. These receptors were collected from a woman in her 70s with acute or convalescent COVID-19. The CDR3 runs from the conserved cysteine through the conserved F or W. D genes are given only for firm matches. Clone size is stated in some rows and not others, as once, few, many or a class when expanded.

abundance,d_gene,j_gene,v_gene,CDR3aa,CDR3nt
.,TRBD1,TRBJ2-2,TRBV30,CAWNAGTVNTGELFF,TGTGCCTGGAACGCCGGGACAGTGAACACCGGGGAGCTGTTTTTT
.,.,TRBJ1-1,TRBV4-1,CASSQGKGANTEAFF,TGCGCCAGCAGCCAAGGTAAAGGGGCGAACACTGAAGCTTTCTTT
.,.,TRBJ1-4,TRBV9,CASSVEAGKLFF,TGTGCCAGCAGCGTGGAGGCGGGGAAACTGTTTTTT
.,.,TRBJ1-1,TRBV4-1,CASSPAGPGEGNTEAFF,TGCGCCAGCAGCCCTGCGGGCCCAGGGGAGGGTAACACTGAAGCTTTCTTT
.,.,TRBJ1-5,TRBV5-6,CASSLGSGLSNQPQHF,TGTGCCAGCAGCTTGGGGTCAGGGCTTAGCAATCAGCCCCAGCATTTT
.,.,TRBJ2-2,TRBV30,CAWRLALTGELFF,TGTGCCTGGAGGTTAGCCCTCACCGGGGAGCTGTTTTTT
few,.,TRBJ1-5,TRBV5-5,CASSLAGKGQPQHF,TGTGCCAGCAGCTTGGCAGGGAAGGGTCAGCCCCAGCATTTT
.,TRBD2,TRBJ2-2,TRBV7-7,CASSLRRRTSDTGELFF,TGTGCTAGCAGCTTAAGGCGAAGGACTAGTGACACCGGGGAGCTGTTTTTT
.,.,TRBJ1-4,TRBV5-1,CASSFSPQKEKLFF,TGCGCCAGCAGCTTTAGCCCTCAGAAGGAAAAACTGTTTTTT
.,.,TRBJ2-3,TRBV10-2,CASSDPQGKDTQYF,TGCGCCAGCAGTGATCCTCAGGGGAAAGATACGCAGTATTTT
.,.,TRBJ2-4,TRBV4-1,CASSHPARGQKNIQYF,TGCGCCAGCAGCCACCCCGCGCGAGGGCAGAAAAACATTCAGTACTTC
.,.,TRBJ1-1,TRBV30,CAWSWPLLDNVGEAFF,TGTGCCTGGAGTTGGCCGCTCTTGGACAACGTAGGTGAAGCTTTCTTT
.,TRBD1,TRBJ1-2,TRBV5-4,CASSLSKGQFYGYTF,TGTGCCAGCAGCTTAAGTAAGGGACAGTTCTATGGCTACACCTTC
.,.,TRBJ2-5,TRBV5-6,CASSSLGRARGARRETQYF,TGTGCCAGCAGCTCCTTAGGGAGGGCTCGGGGGGCCCGGCGAGAGACCCAGTACTTC
.,.,TRBJ1-2,TRBV3-1/TRBV3-2,CASSQDARFGYTF,TGTGCCAGCAGCCAAGATGCGCGCTTTGGCTACACCTTC
.,.,TRBJ2-3,TRBV3-1/TRBV3-2,CASSRIARDTQYF,TGTGCCAGCAGCCGCATCGCGCGGGATACGCAGTATTTT
.,.,TRBJ1-4,TRBV10-3,CAIRKDTTNEKLFF,TGTGCCATCAGGAAGGACACGACTAATGAAAAACTGTTTTTT
.,.,TRBJ1-2,TRBV12-3/TRBV12-4,CASSLDSYGYTF,TGTGCCAGCAGCCTAGACAGCTATGGCTACACCTTC
.,.,TRBJ1-2,TRBV27,CASSLAGGAIFLLGYTF,TGTGCCAGCAGTTTGGCGGGGGGCGCAATCTTTCTACTGGGTTACACCTTC
few,.,TRBJ1-1,TRBV5-5,CASMEQGARTTEAFF,TGTGCCAGCATGGAGCAGGGCGCCCGAACTACTGAAGCTTTCTTT
.,TRBD1,TRBJ1-1,TRBV2,CASREIYRGPTEAFF,TGTGCCAGCAGGGAGATTTACAGGGGACCTACTGAAGCTTTCTTT
.,.,TRBJ2-7,TRBV11-2,CASSLKATSYEQYF,TGTGCCAGCAGCTTAAAAGCCACCTCCTACGAGCAGTACTTC
.,TRBD1,TRBJ2-3,TRBV9,CASSVLGQSPKHSTDTQYF,TGTGCCAGCAGCGTCTTGGGACAGAGCCCCAAACACAGCACAGATACGCAGTATTTT
.,TRBD2,TRBJ2-7,TRBV30,CAWSLSSGGAYEQYF,TGTGCCTGGAGTCTATCTAGCGGGGGAGCCTACGAGCAGTACTTC
.,.,TRBJ1-4,TRBV11-2,CASSATLNEKLFF,TGTGCCAGCAGCGCGACTTTGAATGAAAAACTGTTTTTT
.,.,TRBJ1-1,TRBV6-4,CASSRTANTEAFF,TGTGCCAGCAGTCGGACAGCGAACACTGAAGCTTTCTTT
few,.,TRBJ2-7,TRBV5-4,CASSPGRGNEQYF,TGTGCCAGCAGCCCCGGCAGGGGAAACGAGCAGTACTTC
.,.,TRBJ2-3,TRBV30,CAWSGGRWADTQYF,TGTGCCTGGAGTGGGGGGAGGTGGGCAGATACGCAGTATTTT
.,.,TRBJ1-5,TRBV30,CAWSRPSSGANQPQHF,TGTGCCTGGAGTCGCCCTTCCTCGGGAGCAAATCAGCCCCAGCATTTT
.,TRBD1,TRBJ1-6,TRBV19,CASTTGSRGVQSPLHF,TGTGCCAGTACCACGGGATCCAGGGGGGTGCAATCACCCCTCCACTTT
.,TRBD1,TRBJ2-1,TRBV6-5,CASSYPGQPNEQFF,TGTGCCAGCAGTTACCCGGGACAGCCCAATGAGCAGTTCTTC